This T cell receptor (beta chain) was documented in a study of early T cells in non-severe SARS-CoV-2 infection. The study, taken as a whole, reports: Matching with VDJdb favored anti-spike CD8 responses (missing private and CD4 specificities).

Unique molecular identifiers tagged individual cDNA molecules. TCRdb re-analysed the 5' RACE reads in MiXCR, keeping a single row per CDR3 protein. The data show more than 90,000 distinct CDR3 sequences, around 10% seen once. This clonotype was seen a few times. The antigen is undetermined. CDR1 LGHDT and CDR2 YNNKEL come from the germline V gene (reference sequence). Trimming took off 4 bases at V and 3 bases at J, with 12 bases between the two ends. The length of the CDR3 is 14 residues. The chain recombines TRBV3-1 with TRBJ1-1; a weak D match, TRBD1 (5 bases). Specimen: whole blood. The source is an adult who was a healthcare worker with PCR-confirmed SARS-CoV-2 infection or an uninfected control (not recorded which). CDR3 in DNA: TGTGCCAGCAGCCTCAAGGGGATTCACACTGAAGCTTTCTTT. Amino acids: CASSLKGIHTEAFF.